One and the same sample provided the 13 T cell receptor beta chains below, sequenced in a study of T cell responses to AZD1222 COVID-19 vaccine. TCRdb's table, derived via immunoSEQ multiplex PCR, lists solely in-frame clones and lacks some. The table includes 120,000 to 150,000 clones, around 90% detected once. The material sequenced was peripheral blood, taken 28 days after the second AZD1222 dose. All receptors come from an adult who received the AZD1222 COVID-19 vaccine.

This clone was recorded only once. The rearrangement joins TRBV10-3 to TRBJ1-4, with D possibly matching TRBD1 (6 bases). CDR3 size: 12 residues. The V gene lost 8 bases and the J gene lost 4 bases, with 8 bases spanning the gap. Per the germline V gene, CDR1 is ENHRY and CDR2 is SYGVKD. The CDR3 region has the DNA TGTGCCATCGGGGGGCGTAATGAAAAACTGTTTTTT. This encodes CAIGGRNEKLFF.

CDR3 sequence (DNA): TGTGCCTACTCTGAATTACAGTTGGGCTCGTACGAGCAGTACTTC. Its protein product is CAYSELQLGSYEQYF. This chain connects TRBV28 to TRBJ2-7; D not certain. CDR1 and CDR2 from the germline V gene are MDHEN and SYDVKM. Deletions cut 11 bases from V and 4 bases from J, with 24 bases between. CDR3 length: 15 amino acids.

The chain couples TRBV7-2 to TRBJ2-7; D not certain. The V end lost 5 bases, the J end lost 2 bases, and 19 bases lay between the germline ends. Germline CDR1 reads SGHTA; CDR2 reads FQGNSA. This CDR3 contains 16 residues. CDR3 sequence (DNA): TGTGCCAGCAGCGACCCTCAAGGACGCCTTACCTACGAGCAGTACTTC. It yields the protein CASSDPQGRLTYEQYF.

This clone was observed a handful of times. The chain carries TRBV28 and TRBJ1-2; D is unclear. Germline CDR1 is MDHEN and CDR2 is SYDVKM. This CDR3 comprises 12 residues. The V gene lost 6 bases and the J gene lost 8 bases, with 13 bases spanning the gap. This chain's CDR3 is CASSVFGEGYTF. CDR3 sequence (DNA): TGTGCCAGCAGCGTCTTTGGGGAAGGCTACACCTTC.

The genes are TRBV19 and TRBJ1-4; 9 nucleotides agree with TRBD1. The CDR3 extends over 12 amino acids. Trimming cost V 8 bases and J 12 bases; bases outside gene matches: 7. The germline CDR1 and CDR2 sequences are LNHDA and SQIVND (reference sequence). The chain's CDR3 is CASRTGAQELFF. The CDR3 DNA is TGTGCCAGTCGGACAGGGGCGCAGGAACTGTTTTTT. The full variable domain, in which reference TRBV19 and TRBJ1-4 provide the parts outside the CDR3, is DGGITQSPKYLFRKEGQNVTLSCEQNLNHDAMYWYRQDPGQGLRLIYYSQIVNDFQKGDIAEGYSVSREKKESFPLTVTSAQKNPTAFYLCASRTGAQELFFGSGTQLSVL.

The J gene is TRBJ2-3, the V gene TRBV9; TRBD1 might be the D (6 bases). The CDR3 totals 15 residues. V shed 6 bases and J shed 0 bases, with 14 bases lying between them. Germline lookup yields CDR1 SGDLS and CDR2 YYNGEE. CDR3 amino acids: CASTLGTTSTDTQYF. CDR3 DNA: TGTGCCAGCACCCTCGGGACAACTAGCACAGATACGCAGTATTTT.

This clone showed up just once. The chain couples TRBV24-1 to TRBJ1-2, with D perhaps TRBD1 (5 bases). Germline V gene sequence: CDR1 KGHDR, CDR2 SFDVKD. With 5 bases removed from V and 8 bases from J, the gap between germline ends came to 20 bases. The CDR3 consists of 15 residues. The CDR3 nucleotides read TGTGCCACCAGTGCTACCAATCGGGACGCTGGGGGCTACACCTTC. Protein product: CATSATNRDAGGYTF.

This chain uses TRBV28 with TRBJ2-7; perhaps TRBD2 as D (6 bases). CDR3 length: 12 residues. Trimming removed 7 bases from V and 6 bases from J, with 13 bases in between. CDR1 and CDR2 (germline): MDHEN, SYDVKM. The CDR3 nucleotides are TGTGCCAGCACCTCGGGGGTCTCCGAGCAGTACTTC. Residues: CASTSGVSEQYF.

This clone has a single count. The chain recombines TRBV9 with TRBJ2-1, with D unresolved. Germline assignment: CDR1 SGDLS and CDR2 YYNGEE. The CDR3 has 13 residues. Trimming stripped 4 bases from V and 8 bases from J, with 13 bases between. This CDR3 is CASSPDPGDEQFF. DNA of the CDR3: TGTGCCAGCAGCCCCGATCCGGGCGATGAGCAGTTCTTC.

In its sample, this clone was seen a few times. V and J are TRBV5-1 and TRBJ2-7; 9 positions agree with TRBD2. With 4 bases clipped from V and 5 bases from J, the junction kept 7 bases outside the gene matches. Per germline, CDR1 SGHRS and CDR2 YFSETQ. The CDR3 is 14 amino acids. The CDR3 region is CASSPASGNHEQYF. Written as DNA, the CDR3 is TGCGCCAGCAGCCCCGCTAGCGGGAACCACGAGCAGTACTTC.

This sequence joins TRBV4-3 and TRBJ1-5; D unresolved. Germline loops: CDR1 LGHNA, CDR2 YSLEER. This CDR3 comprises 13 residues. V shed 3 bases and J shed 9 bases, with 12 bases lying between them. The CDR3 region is CASSQGAQRPQHF. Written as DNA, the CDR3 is TGCGCCAGCAGCCAGGGCGCTCAAAGGCCCCAGCATTTT.

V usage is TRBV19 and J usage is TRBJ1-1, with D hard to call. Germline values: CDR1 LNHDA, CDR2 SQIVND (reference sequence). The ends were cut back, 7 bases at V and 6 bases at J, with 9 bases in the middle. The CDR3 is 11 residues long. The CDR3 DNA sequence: TGTGCCAGTACCTACTCCCCTGAAGCTTTCTTT. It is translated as CASTYSPEAFF.

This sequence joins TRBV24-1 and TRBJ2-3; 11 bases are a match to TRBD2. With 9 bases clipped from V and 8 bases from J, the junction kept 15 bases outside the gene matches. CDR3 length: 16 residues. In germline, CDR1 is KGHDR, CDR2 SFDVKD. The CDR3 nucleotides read TGTGCCACCTCAACAAGTAGCGGGGGGGTCCAGAGTACGCAGTATTTT. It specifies CATSTSSGGVQSTQYF.